These T cell receptor beta chains were read from a single sample in a study of cytotoxic CD8 clonotypes in ibrutinib-treated CLL. Repertoires were generated with immunoSEQ multiplex PCR, while TCRdb's copy carries only in-frame clones and drops some. Among fewer than 50,000 clones listed, about 65% were seen once. The source was PBMCs, collected after 24 months of ibrutinib treatment. The receptors originated from a human donor with chronic lymphocytic leukemia. CDR3s include the opening cysteine and the closing phenylalanine or tryptophan. D genes are given only for firm matches. The size entry is marked missing in some rows and otherwise reads once, few, many or a size class.

NA	TRBV6-1	TRBJ1-5	NA	TGTGCCAGCAGTGAAGGGCAGGGGAGGCAGCCCCAGCATTTT	CASSEGQGRQPQHF
NA	TRBV10-3	TRBJ1-3	NA	TGTGCCATCAGTGCCTCGTGGGTGTCTGGAAACACCATATATTTT	CAISASWVSGNTIYF
NA	TRBV4-1	TRBJ1-4	NA	TGCGCCAGCAGCCAACCCCCCCTGTTTGAAAAACTGTTTTTT	CASSQPPLFEKLFF
NA	TRBV7-8	TRBJ1-5	NA	TGTGCCAGCAGCTTCGGGGTCCCGTATAGCAATCAGCCCCAGCATTTT	CASSFGVPYSNQPQHF
NA	TRBV30	TRBJ1-1	many	TGTGCCTGGAGTGTAAGACAGAACACTGAAGCTTTCTTT	CAWSVRQNTEAFF
TRBD2	TRBV19	TRBJ2-7	NA	TGTGCCAGTGGGACTAGCGGGACGATTGAGCAGTACTTC	CASGTSGTIEQYF
TRBD1	TRBV4-1	TRBJ1-6	NA	TGCGCCAGCAGCGCGGGACAGTACTATAATTCACCCCTCCACTTT	CASSAGQYYNSPLHF
NA	TRBV7-9	TRBJ1-6	NA	TGTGCCAGCAGCTTAGCAGGGGTCAATTCACCCCTCCACTTT	CASSLAGVNSPLHF
NA	TRBV2	TRBJ1-4	NA	TGTGCCAGCATGATTAGGACGGGAGGCGAAAAACTGTTTTTT	CASMIRTGGEKLFF
NA	TRBV28	TRBJ2-7	few	TGTGCCAGCAGTTTAGGCCACTACGAGCAGTACTTC	CASSLGHYEQYF
NA	TRBV6-1	TRBJ1-1	NA	TGTGCCAGCAGTATGCCCCCAGTTGAGACTGAAGCTTTCTTT	CASSMPPVETEAFF
TRBD1	TRBV6-5	TRBJ2-4	few	TGTGCCAGCAGCCCATCCAGGGGGCTCGTTCAGTACTTC	CASSPSRGLVQYF
TRBD2	TRBV2	TRBJ2-7	NA	TGTGCCAGCAGGCGGGGGGGAACGCAGGACGAGCAGTACTTC	CASRRGGTQDEQYF
NA	TRBV7-7	TRBJ1-1	NA	TGTGCTAGCAGCATGTCCCATGACAGACCCACTGAAGCTTTCTTT	CASSMSHDRPTEAFF
NA	TRBV15	TRBJ2-1	NA	TGTGCCACCAGCAGAGAGCCCCACAATGAGCAGTTCTTC	CATSREPHNEQFF
NA	TRBV18	TRBJ2-7	NA	TGTGCCAGCTCACCCAGGGCCGGCTACGAGCAGTACTTC	CASSPRAGYEQYF
NA	TRBV28	TRBJ1-2	NA	TGTGCCAGCATCCCTTCGGGAGACTTTTATGGCTACACCTTC	CASIPSGDFYGYTF
TRBD1	TRBV28	TRBJ1-2	many	TGTGCCAGCAGCTCCATCCGGGACAGGGGGAATGGCTACACCTTC	CASSSIRDRGNGYTF
NA	TRBV9	TRBJ2-3	NA	TGTGCCAGCAGCGTAGTGGTCGGGGGCACAGATACGCAGTATTTT	CASSVVVGGTDTQYF
TRBD2	TRBV11-2	TRBJ2-3	once	TGTGCCAGCAGCTCCCTGACTAGCGGGTTAGCCAGAGATACGCAGTATTTT	CASSSLTSGLARDTQYF
NA	TRBV18	TRBJ1-1	NA	TGTGCCAGCTCACCACAGTGGGAGAACACTGAAGCTTTCTTT	CASSPQWENTEAFF
NA	TRBV10-3	TRBJ1-1	NA	TGTGCCACCAGCTTTGGTTACCTCATGAACACTGAAGCTTTCTTT	CATSFGYLMNTEAFF
NA	TRBV7-2	TRBJ2-2	NA	TGTGCCAGCAGCTTAGTGACCACCGGGGAGCTGTTTTTT	CASSLVTTGELFF
NA	TRBV4-2	TRBJ2-7	NA	TGTGCCAGCAGCCAATTTCTGGTGGGGGAGCAGTACTTC	CASSQFLVGEQYF
TRBD1	TRBV29-1	TRBJ1-1	once	TGCAGCGTTGAAACAGGGGGATGGACTGAAGCTTTCTTT	CSVETGGWTEAFF
TRBD1	TRBV19	TRBJ1-2	NA	TGTGCCAGTAGTATGGGACGTTGGGACAGAGGCGGCTACACCTTC	CASSMGRWDRGGYTF
NA	TRBV11-2	TRBJ1-1	NA	TGTGCCAGCAGCGCGCAGGGGCGCATGACTGAAGCTTTCTTT	CASSAQGRMTEAFF
NA	TRBV14	TRBJ2-2	NA	TGTGCCAGCAGCCAAGAACGGGGGAGCTACTCGTCGGCCACCGGGGAGCTGTTTTTT	CASSQERGSYSSATGELFF
NA	TRBV2	TRBJ2-5	NA	TGTGCCAGCAGCCCCCAAGGGGGGACCCAGTACTTC	CASSPQGGTQYF
TRBD2	TRBV4-2	TRBJ2-7	NA	TGTGCCAGCAGCCAAGAAAGCGGGGGCCTTTCCTACGAGCAGTACTTC	CASSQESGGLSYEQYF
TRBD2	TRBV5-5	TRBJ2-5	NA	TGTGCCAGCAGAACTAGCGGGGGCCTTATTCGGGAGACCCAGTACTTC	CASRTSGGLIRETQYF